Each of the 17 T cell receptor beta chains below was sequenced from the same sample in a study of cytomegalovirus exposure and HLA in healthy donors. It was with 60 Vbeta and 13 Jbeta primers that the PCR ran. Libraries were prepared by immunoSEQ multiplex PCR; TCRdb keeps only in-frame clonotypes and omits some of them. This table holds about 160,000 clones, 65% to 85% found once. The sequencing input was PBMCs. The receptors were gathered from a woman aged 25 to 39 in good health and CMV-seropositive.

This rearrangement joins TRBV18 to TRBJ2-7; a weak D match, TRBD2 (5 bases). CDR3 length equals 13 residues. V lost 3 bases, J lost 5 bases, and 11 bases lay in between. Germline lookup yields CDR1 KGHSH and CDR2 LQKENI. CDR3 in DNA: TGTGCCAGCTCACCTCGGGGTCCGGACGAGCAGTACTTC. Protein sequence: CASSPRGPDEQYF.

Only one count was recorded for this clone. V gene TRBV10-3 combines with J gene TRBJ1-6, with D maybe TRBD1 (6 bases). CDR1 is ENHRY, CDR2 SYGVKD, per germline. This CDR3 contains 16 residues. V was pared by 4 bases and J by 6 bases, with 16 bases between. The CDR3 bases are TGTGCCATCAGTGCCTTGAGGGGGGGGGCTAATTCACCCCTCCACTTT. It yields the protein CAISALRGGANSPLHF.

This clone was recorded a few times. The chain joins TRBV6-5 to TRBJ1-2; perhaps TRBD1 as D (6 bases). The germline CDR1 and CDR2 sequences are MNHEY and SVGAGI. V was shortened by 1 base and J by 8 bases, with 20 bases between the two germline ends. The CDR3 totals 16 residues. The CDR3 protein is CASSYYLSGGPEGYTF. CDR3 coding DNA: TGTGCCAGCAGTTACTATTTATCCGGGGGGCCGGAGGGCTACACCTTC.

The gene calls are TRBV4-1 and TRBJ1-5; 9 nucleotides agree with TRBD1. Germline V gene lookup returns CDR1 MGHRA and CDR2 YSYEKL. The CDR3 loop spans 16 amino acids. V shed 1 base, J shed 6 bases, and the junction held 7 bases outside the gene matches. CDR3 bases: TGCGCCAGCAGCCAAGTTGGGGGACAGGGAAGTCAGCCCCAGCATTTT. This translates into CASSQVGGQGSQPQHF.

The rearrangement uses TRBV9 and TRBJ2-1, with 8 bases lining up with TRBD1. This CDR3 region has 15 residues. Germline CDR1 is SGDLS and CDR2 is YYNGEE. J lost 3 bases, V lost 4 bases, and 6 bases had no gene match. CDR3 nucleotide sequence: TGTGCCAGCAGCCCAGGGACAGGAAACTACAATGAGCAGTTCTTC. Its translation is CASSPGTGNYNEQFF.

The CDR3 region is CASSPTGGGRRYEQYF. CDR3 sequence (DNA): TGTGCCAGCAGCCCAACCGGCGGGGGAAGGAGATACGAGCAGTACTTC. The chain has TRBV4-2 and TRBJ2-7; 7 bases are shared with TRBD2. Germline loops: CDR1 LGHNA, CDR2 YNFKEQ. Germline trimming cut 4 bases from V and 4 bases from J; bases unmatched to any gene: 13. The CDR3 is 16 residues long.

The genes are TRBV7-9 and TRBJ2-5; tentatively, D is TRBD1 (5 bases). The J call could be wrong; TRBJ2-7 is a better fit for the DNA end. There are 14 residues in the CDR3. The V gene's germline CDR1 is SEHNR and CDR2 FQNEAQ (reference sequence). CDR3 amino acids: CASSFRSQGYEQYF. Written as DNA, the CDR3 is TGTGCCAGCAGCTTTCGTAGTCAGGGCTACGAGCAGTACTTC.

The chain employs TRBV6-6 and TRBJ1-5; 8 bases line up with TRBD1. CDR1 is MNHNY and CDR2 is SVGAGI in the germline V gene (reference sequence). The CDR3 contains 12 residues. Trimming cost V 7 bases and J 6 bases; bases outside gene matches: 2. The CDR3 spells CASTGGFQPQHF. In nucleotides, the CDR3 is TGTGCCAGCACAGGGGGCTTTCAGCCCCAGCATTTT.

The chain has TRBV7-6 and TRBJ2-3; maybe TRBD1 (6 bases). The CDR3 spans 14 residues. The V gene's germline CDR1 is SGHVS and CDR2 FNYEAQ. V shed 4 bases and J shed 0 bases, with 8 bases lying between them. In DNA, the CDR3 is TGTGCCAGCAGCTACAGGGATAGCACAGATACGCAGTATTTT. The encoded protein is CASSYRDSTDTQYF.

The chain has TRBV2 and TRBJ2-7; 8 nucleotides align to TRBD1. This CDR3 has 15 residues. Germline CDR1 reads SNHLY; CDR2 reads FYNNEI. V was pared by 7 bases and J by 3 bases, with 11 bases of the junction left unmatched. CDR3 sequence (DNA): TGTGCCAGCAATCGGAAAACAGGGGGTATCTACGAGCAGTACTTC. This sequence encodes CASNRKTGGIYEQYF. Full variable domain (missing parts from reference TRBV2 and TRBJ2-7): EPEVTQTPSHQVTQMGQEVILRCVPISNHLYFYWYRQILGQKVEFLVSFYNNEISEKSEIFDDQFSVERPDGSNFTLKIRSTKLEDSAMYFCASNRKTGGIYEQYFGPGTRLTVT.

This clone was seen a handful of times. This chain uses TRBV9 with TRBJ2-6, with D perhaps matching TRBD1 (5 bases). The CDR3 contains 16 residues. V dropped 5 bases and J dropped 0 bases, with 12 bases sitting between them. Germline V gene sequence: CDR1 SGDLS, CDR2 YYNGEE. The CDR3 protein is CASSGHRLSGANVLTF. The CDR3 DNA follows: TGTGCCAGCAGTGGACACCGCCTCTCTGGGGCCAACGTCCTGACTTTC.

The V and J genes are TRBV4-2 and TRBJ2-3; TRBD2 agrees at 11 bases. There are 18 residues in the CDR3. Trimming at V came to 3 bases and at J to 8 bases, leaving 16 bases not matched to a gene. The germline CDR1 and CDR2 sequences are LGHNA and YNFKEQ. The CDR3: CASSHFPPSGGTHPTQYF. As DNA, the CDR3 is TGTGCCAGCAGCCACTTCCCTCCTAGCGGGGGGACCCACCCTACGCAGTATTTT.

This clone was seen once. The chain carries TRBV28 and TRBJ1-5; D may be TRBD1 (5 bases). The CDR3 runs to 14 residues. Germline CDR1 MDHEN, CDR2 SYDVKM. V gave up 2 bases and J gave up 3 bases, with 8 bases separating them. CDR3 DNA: TGTGCCAGCAGTTTAGGCAGGGCCAATCAGCCCCAGCATTTT. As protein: CASSLGRANQPQHF. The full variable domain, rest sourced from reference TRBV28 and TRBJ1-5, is DVKVTQSSRYLVKRTGEKVFLECVQDMDHENMFWYRQDPGLGLRLIYFSYDVKMKEKGDIPEGYSVSREKKERFSLILESASTNQTSMYLCASSLGRANQPQHFGDGTRLSIL.

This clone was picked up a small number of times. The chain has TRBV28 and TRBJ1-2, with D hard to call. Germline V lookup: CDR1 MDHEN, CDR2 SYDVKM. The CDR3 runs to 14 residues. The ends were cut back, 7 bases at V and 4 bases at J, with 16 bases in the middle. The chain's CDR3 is CASTPEGGFYGYTF. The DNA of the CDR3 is TGTGCCAGCACCCCCGAGGGCGGGTTCTATGGCTACACCTTC.

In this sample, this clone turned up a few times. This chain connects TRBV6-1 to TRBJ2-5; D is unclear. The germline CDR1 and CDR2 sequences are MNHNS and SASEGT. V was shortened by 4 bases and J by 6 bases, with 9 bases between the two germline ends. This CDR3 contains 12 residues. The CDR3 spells CASSVLQKTQYF. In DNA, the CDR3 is TGTGCCAGCAGTGTATTACAGAAGACCCAGTACTTC.

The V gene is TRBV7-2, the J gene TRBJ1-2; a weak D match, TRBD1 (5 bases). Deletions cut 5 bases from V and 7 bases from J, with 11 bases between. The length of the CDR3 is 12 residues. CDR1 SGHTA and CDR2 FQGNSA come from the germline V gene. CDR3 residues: CASSRGRLGYTF. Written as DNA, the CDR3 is TGTGCCAGCAGCAGGGGAAGGCTTGGCTACACCTTC. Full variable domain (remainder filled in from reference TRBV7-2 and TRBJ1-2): GAGVSQSPSNKVTEKGKDVELRCDPISGHTALYWYRQSLGQGLEFLIYFQGNSAPDKSGLPSDRFSAERTGGSVSTLTIQRTQQEDSAVYLCASSRGRLGYTFGSGTRLTVV.

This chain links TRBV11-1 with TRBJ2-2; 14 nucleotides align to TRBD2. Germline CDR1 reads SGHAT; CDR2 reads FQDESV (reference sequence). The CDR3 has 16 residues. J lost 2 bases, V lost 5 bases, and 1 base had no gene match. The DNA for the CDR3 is TGTGCCAGCAGCGGACTAGCGGGGGGTAACACCGGGGAGCTGTTTTTT. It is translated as CASSGLAGGNTGELFF.